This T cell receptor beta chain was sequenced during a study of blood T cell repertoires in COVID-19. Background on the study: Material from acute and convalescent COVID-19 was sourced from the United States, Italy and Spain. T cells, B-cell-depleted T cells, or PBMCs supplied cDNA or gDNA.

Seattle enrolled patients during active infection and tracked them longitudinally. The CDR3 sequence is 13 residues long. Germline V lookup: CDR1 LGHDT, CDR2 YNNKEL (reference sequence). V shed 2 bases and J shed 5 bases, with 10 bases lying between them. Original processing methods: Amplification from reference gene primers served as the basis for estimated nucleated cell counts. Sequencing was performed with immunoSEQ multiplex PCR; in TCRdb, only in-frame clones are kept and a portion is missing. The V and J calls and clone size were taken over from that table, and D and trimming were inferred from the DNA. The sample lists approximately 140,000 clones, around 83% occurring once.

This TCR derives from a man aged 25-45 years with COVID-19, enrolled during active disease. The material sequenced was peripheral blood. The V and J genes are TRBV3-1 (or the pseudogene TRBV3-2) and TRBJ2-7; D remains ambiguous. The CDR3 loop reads CASSQIPAHEQYF. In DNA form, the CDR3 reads TGTGCCAGCAGCCAAATACCTGCGCACGAGCAGTACTTC.